The clone carrying this TCR beta chain was found many times. The source of the sample is a study of CD8 T cells in ankylosing spondylitis. J lost 3 bases, V lost 1 base, and 5 bases had no gene match. The CDR3 is 15 amino acids. Germline CDR1 LGHNA, CDR2 YSLEER. TCRdb recomputed calls from the 5' RACE reads with MiXCR, one row per CDR3 protein. In the table there are some 200,000 distinct CDR3 sequences, 15% to 20% of which are singletons. The J gene is TRBJ2-5, the V gene TRBV4-3; 7 bases line up with TRBD2. This receptor was obtained from a male donor under 30 with ankylosing spondylitis or in good health (not recorded which). Sample: blood, either unsorted or a sorted T cell fraction (not recorded which). The CDR3 DNA sequence: TGCGCCAGCAGCCAAGCGGGAGGAGGAGAAGAGACCCAGTACTTC. It specifies CASSQAGGGEETQYF.